This TCR beta chain came from a study of control samples from healthy donors and cancer patients. TCRdb's table, derived via immunoSEQ multiplex PCR, lists solely in-frame clones and lacks some. The repertoire includes about 89,000 clones, about 89% of them detected once, and roughly 20% sits in the top ten. With 5 bases removed from V and 5 bases from J, the gap between germline ends came to 21 bases. Germline CDR1 GTSNPN, CDR2 SVGIG (reference sequence). The CDR3 has 15 residues. The rearrangement uses TRBV30 and TRBJ1-1; a possible D gene is TRBD1 (6 bases). Sequenced material: blood. The TCR sequence derives from a man under 40 in good health. DNA of the CDR3: TGTGCCTGGTCCGGGGGGGGCAGGGGAAGAACTGAAGCTTTCTTT. Translation gives CAWSGGGRGRTEAFF.